This entry lists 18 T cell receptor beta chains sequenced from one sample in a study of T cells in Graves' hyperthyroidism and ophthalmopathy. Amplified TCR beta CDR3 regions came from RNA transcripts. Researchers ran a first-round RT-PCR on the TCR CDR3 using the HTBI primer set. From the multiplex PCR reads, TCRdb called clonotypes with MiXCR, one entry per CDR3 protein. The table has more than 250,000 distinct CDR3 sequences, over 12% seen once; the top ten hold roughly 31%. Specimen: blood. These receptor sequences come from a woman aged 45-65 years with Graves' hyperthyroidism that later progressed to Graves' ophthalmopathy.

This clonotype was counted only a few times. The chain has TRBV20-1 and TRBJ2-2; D unresolved. This CDR3 is 15 amino acids long. Per the germline V gene, CDR1 is DFQATT and CDR2 is SNEGSKA (reference sequence). V lost 0 bases to trimming and J lost 4 bases, with 12 bases between them. CDR3 sequence: CSAREWRSGTGELFF. CDR3 coding DNA: TGCAGTGCTAGAGAATGGCGGTCGGGCACCGGGGAGCTGTTTTTT.

The CDR3 DNA reads TGCAGTGCCCGACAGGGGCTAGCCAAAAACATTCAGTACTTC. Translation: CSARQGLAKNIQYF. This rearrangement joins TRBV20-1 to TRBJ2-4; 8 positions match TRBD1. V dropped 6 bases and J dropped 0; count of bases not matched to a gene: 4. Germline-derived CDR1 and CDR2 are DFQATT and SNEGSKA (reference sequence). CDR3 length equals 14 residues.

This clonotype showed up many times. The chain links TRBV2 to TRBJ1-3; D unresolved. The CDR3 runs to 15 residues. Germline V gene data show CDR1 as SNHLY and CDR2 as FYNNEI. Trimming took 6 bases from V and 0 from J, leaving 12 bases between them. CDR3 sequence: CASSETSSSGNTIYF. CDR3 DNA: TGTGCCAGCAGCGAAACTTCGAGCTCTGGAAACACCATATATTTT.

V gene TRBV10-1 combines with J gene TRBJ2-1, with TRBD2 matching over 7 bases. Losses at the gene ends were 8 bases for V and 5 bases for J; bases not matched to a gene: 9. The germline gives CDR1 WNHNN, CDR2 SYGVQD (reference sequence). The CDR3 has 14 amino acids. The CDR3 bases are TGCGCCAGCTCTGCGTGGGAGGGCCACAATGAGCAGTTCTTC. It encodes CASSAWEGHNEQFF.

This clonotype was found many times. CDR3: CSAVGRTYNEQFF. DNA for the CDR3: TGCAGTGCTGTCGGGAGAACCTACAATGAGCAGTTCTTC. The chain combines TRBV20-1 with TRBJ2-1; TRBD2 might be the D (6 bases). Germline CDR1 is DFQATT and CDR2 is SNEGSKA (reference sequence). V gave up 5 bases and J gave up 2 bases, with 10 bases separating them. The CDR3 spans 13 residues.

The chain carries TRBV10-3 and TRBJ1-1, with D possibly being TRBD1 (6 bases). V shed 5 bases and J shed 1 base, with 8 bases lying between them. CDR1 and CDR2 from the germline V gene are ENHRY and SYGVKD. The CDR3 is 13 residues long. The CDR3 is CAISPDRNTEAFF. In nucleotides, the CDR3 is TGTGCCATCAGTCCGGACAGGAACACTGAAGCTTTCTTT.

The gene calls are TRBV19 and TRBJ2-7; 7 bases map to TRBD2. The CDR3 is made up of 13 amino acids. Germline CDR1 is LNHDA and CDR2 is SQIVND (reference sequence). The junction had 7 bases not matched to a gene; V was cut back by 5 bases and J by 6 bases. The CDR3 region is CASSLRPSGEQYF. Here the CDR3 DNA reads TGTGCCAGTAGTCTCCGGCCTAGCGGCGAGCAGTACTTC.

This clonotype showed up many times. V and J are TRBV28 and TRBJ1-2, with 7 bases matching TRBD1. Germline V gene sequence: CDR1 MDHEN, CDR2 SYDVKM. The CDR3 has 17 amino acids. The V segment lost 4 bases and the J segment 0 bases; nucleotides outside the gene matches: 11. In nucleotides, the CDR3 is TGTGCCAGCAGTTCCGGGACAGTGAGGGGAGCTAACTATGGCTACACCTTC. Its translation: CASSSGTVRGANYGYTF.

This clonotype was detected ten times or more. The rearrangement links TRBV20-1 to TRBJ1-6; D is unclear. Germline-derived CDR1 and CDR2 are DFQATT and SNEGSKA (reference sequence). The V and J ends lost 2 bases and 5 bases respectively, with 10 bases between them. The CDR3 contains 14 residues. The DNA of the CDR3 is TGCAGTGCTAGACTCATCCCGAATAATTCACCCCTCCACTTT. This translates into CSARLIPNNSPLHF.

This clonotype appeared many times. The chain links TRBV5-1 to TRBJ2-7, with D possibly matching TRBD1 (6 bases). The CDR3 consists of 13 residues. V dropped 0 bases and J dropped 5 bases, with 9 bases sitting between them. Germline-derived CDR1 and CDR2 are SGHRS and YFSETQ. CDR3 in amino acids: CASSLDTGNEQYF. The CDR3 bases are TGCGCCAGCAGCTTGGATACAGGGAACGAGCAGTACTTC. Supplemented by reference TRBV5-1 and TRBJ2-7, the full variable domain reads KAGVTQTPRYLIKTRGQQVTLSCSPISGHRSVSWYQQTPGQGLQFLFEYFSETQRNKGNFPGRFSGRQFSNSRSEMNVSTLELGDSALYLCASSLDTGNEQYFGPGTRLTVT.

This clonotype appeared many times. J is TRBJ2-1 and V is TRBV2; TRBD2 matches at 9 bases. Germline V lookup: CDR1 SNHLY, CDR2 FYNNEI. Trimming took 3 bases from V and 5 from J; bases not matched to a gene: 8. CDR3 length equals 16 residues. As DNA, the CDR3 is TGTGCCAGCAGTGATGGGGTAGCGGGGGCCAACAATGAGCAGTTCTTC. This codes for CASSDGVAGANNEQFF.

This chain joins TRBV9 and TRBJ2-2; TRBD2 might be the D (5 bases). Germline V lookup: CDR1 SGDLS, CDR2 YYNGEE. The CDR3 is made up of 13 amino acids. V lost 3 bases and J lost 8, with 11 bases in between. CDR3 DNA sequence: TGTGCCAGCAGCGGACTTAGCGAGGGGGAGCTGTTTTTT. Protein sequence: CASSGLSEGELFF.

Concerning this clonotype itself: A read error is possible here, since a much larger clone lies one base away. V is TRBV5-1 and J is TRBJ2-5; TRBD1 or TRBD2 may be the D gene (6 bases each). The ends were cut back, 2 bases at V and 2 bases at J, with 28 bases in the middle. Per the germline V gene, CDR1 is SGHRS and CDR2 is YFSETQ. This CDR3 is built from 20 residues. CDR3 in DNA: TGCGCCAGCAGCTTAGGCCCTCGGGGGCAGGCGAGGAACCCACAAGAGACCCAGTACTTC. This encodes CASSLGPRGQARNPQETQYF.

This clonotype was seen repeatedly, ten times or more. The chain has TRBV12-3 or TRBV12-4 and TRBJ1-2, with D possibly matching TRBD1 (5 bases). The CDR3 is made up of 13 amino acids. V gave up 8 bases and J gave up 3 bases, with 13 bases separating them. The CDR3 loop is CASVRTGHYGYTF. In DNA, the CDR3 is TGTGCCAGCGTCAGAACAGGACACTATGGCTACACCTTC.

Ten or more counts support this clonotype. CDR3 protein: CAIWDPGLVIENEQFF. The CDR3 coding sequence is TGTGCCATCTGGGATCCGGGACTAGTAATCGAGAATGAGCAGTTCTTC. The rearrangement joins TRBV10-3 to TRBJ2-1, with 8 nucleotides matching TRBD2. Germline trimming cut 8 bases from V and 7 bases from J; bases unmatched to any gene: 16. The CDR3 has 16 residues. Germline V gene data show CDR1 as ENHRY and CDR2 as SYGVKD.

Worth noting for this clonotype: Given a much more abundant clone one base away, this may be a read error. V and J are TRBV2 and TRBJ1-1; 11 nucleotides line up with TRBD1. Germline V CDR1 and CDR2: SNHLY, FYNNEI. The CDR3 loop spans 15 amino acids. The CDR3 sequence: CASSSQGQGGSEASF. Written as DNA, the CDR3 is TGTGCCAGCAGTTCCCAGGGACAGGGGGGGTCTGAAGCTTCCTTT.

This clonotype has at least ten counts. The V and J genes are TRBV3-1 and TRBJ1-1; 9 bases are shared with TRBD1. V was clipped by 2 bases and J by 11 bases; unmatched bases: 9. The CDR3 covers 14 residues. In germline, CDR1 is LGHDT, CDR2 YNNKEL (reference sequence). CDR3 loop: CASSQWDREGLAFF. In nucleotides, the CDR3 is TGTGCCAGCAGCCAATGGGACAGGGAAGGTTTGGCTTTCTTT.

This clonotype was detected only a few times. The J gene is TRBJ1-2, the V gene TRBV4-1; D not resolved. This CDR3 has 15 amino acids. V was pared by 2 bases and J by 8 bases, with 18 bases between. Germline V gene sequence: CDR1 MGHRA, CDR2 YSYEKL. CDR3: CASSQTPSETDGYTF. The CDR3 DNA is TGCGCCAGCAGCCAAACACCGTCGGAGACGGACGGCTACACCTTC.